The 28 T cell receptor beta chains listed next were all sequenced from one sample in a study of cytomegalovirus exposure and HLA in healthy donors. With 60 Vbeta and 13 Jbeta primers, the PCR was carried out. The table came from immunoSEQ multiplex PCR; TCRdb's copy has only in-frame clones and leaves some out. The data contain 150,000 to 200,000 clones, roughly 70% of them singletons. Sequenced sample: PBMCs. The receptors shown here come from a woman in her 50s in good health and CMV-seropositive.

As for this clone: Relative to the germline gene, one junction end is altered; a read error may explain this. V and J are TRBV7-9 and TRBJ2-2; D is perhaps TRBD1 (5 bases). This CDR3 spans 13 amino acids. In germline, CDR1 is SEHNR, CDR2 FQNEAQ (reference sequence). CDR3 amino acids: CSSSSSGTGELFF. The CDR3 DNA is TGTTCCAGCAGCTCGTCAGGGACCGGGGAGCTGTTTTTT.

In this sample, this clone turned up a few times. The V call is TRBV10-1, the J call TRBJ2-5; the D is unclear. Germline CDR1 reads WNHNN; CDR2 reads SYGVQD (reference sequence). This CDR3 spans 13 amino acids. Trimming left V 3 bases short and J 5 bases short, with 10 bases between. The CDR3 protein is CASSDSSQETQYF. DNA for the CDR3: TGCGCCAGCAGTGACAGTTCCCAGGAGACCCAGTACTTC.

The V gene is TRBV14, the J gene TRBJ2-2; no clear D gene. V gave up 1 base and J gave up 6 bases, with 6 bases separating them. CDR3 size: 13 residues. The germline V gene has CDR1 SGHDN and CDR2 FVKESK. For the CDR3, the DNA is TGTGCCAGCAGCCAAGTCTGGCCCGGGGAGCTGTTTTTT. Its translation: CASSQVWPGELFF.

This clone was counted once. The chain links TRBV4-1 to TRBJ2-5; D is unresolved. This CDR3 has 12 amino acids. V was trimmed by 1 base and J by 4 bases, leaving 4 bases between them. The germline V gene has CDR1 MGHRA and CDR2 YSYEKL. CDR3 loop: CASSQGGETQYF. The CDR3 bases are TGCGCCAGCAGCCAAGGAGGAGAGACCCAGTACTTC.

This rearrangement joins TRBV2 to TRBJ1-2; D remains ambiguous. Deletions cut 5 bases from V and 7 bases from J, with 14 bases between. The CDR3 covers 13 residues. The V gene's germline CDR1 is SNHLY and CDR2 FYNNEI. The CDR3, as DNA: TGTGCCAGCAGTCGGAACGAGGAAATTGGCTACACCTTC. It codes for CASSRNEEIGYTF. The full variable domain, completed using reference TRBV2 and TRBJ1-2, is EPEVTQTPSHQVTQMGQEVILRCVPISNHLYFYWYRQILGQKVEFLVSFYNNEISEKSEIFDDQFSVERPDGSNFTLKIRSTKLEDSAMYFCASSRNEEIGYTFGSGTRLTVV.

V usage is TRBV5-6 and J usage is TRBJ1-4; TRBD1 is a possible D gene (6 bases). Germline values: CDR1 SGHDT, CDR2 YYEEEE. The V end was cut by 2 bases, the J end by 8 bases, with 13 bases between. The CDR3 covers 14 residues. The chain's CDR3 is CASSLRQAGEKLFF. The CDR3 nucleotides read TGTGCCAGCAGCTTACGACAGGCTGGGGAAAAACTGTTTTTT. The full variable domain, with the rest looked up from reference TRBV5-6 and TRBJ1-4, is DAGVTQSPTHLIKTRGQQVTLRCSPKSGHDTVSWYQQALGQGPQFIFQYYEEEERQRGNFPDRFSGHQFPNYSSELNVNALLLGDSALYLCASSLRQAGEKLFFGSGTQLSVL.

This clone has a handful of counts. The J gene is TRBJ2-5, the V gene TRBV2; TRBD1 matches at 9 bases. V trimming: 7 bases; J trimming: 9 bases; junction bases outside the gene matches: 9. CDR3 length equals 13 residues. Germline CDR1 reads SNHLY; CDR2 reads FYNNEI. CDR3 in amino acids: CASKDRGTAAQYF. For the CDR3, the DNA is TGTGCCAGCAAAGACAGGGGGACGGCGGCCCAGTACTTC.

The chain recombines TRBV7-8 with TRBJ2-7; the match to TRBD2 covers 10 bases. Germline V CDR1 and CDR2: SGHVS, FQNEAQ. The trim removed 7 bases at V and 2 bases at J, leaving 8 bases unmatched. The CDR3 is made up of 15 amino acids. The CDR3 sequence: CASTILAGVTYEQYF. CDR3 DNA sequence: TGTGCCAGCACTATCCTAGCGGGGGTGACCTACGAGCAGTACTTC.

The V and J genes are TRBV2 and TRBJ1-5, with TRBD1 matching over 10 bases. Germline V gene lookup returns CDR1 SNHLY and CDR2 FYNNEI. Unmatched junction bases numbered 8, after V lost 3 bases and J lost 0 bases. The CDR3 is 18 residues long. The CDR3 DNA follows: TGTGCCAGCAGTGACACCCGGGACAGGGGAAATAGCAATCAGCCCCAGCATTTT. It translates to CASSDTRDRGNSNQPQHF.

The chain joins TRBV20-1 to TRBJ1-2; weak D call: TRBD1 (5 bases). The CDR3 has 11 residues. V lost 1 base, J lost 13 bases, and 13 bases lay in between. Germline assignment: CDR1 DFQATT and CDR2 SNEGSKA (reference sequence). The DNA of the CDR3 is TGCAGTGCTAGAGGGGGGGGGTGGTCCACCTTC. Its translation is CSARGGGWSTF.

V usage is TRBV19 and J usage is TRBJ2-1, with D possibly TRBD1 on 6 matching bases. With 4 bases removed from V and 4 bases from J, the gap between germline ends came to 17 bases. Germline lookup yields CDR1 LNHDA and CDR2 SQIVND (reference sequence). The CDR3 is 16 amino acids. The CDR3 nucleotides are TGTGCCAGTAGTAGCGTAACGAGGGGGATATACAATGAGCAGTTCTTC. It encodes CASSSVTRGIYNEQFF.

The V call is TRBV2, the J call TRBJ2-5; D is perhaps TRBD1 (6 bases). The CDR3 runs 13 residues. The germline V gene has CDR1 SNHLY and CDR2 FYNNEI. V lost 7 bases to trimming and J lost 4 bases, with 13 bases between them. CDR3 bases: TGTGCCAGCACCAGGGGTAGAGCAGAGACCCAGTACTTC. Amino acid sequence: CASTRGRAETQYF.

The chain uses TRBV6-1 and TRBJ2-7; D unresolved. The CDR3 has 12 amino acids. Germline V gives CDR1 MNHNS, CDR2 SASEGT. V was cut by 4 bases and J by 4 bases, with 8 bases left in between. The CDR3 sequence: CASSAYGYEQYF. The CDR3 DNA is TGTGCCAGCAGTGCCTACGGTTACGAGCAGTACTTC.

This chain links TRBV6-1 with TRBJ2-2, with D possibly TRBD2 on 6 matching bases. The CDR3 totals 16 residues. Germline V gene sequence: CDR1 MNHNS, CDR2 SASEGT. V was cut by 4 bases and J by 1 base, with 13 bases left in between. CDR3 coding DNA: TGTGCCAGCAGTGCTGGGGTAGCGGTGAACACCGGGGAGCTGTTTTTT. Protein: CASSAGVAVNTGELFF.

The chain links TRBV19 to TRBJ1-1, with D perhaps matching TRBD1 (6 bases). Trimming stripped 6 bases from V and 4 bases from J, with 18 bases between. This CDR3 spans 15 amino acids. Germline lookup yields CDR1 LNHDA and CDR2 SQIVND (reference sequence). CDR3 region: CASRTHDRLVTEAFF. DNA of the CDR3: TGTGCCAGTAGGACGCATGACAGGTTGGTCACTGAAGCTTTCTTT.

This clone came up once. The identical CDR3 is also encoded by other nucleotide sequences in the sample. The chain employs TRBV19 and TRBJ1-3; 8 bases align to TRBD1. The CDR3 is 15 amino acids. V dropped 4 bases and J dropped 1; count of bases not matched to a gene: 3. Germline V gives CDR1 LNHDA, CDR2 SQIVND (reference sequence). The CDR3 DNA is TGTGCCAGTAGTACAAGGACAGGGTCTGGAAACACCATATATTTT. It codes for CASSTRTGSGNTIYF.

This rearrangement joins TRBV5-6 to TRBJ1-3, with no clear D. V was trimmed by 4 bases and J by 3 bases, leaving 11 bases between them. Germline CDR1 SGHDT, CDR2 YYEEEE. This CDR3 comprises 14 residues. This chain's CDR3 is CASSHLAYGNTIYF. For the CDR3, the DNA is TGTGCCAGCAGCCACCTCGCCTATGGAAACACCATATATTTT. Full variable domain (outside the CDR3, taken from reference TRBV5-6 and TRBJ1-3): DAGVTQSPTHLIKTRGQQVTLRCSPKSGHDTVSWYQQALGQGPQFIFQYYEEEERQRGNFPDRFSGHQFPNYSSELNVNALLLGDSALYLCASSHLAYGNTIYFGEGSWLTVV.

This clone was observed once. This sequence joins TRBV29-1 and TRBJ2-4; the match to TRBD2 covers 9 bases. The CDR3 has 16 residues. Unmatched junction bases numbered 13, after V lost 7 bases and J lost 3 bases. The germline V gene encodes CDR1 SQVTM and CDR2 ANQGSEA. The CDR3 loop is CSARGGATSGKNIQYF. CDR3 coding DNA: TGCAGCGCCCGGGGGGGGGCGACTAGCGGCAAAAACATTCAGTACTTC.

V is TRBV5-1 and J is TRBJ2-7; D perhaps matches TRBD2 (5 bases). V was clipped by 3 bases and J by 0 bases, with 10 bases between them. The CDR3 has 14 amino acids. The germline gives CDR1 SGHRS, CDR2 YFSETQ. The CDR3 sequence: CASSSGLASYEQYF. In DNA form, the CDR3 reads TGCGCCAGCAGCTCTGGACTGGCCTCCTACGAGCAGTACTTC.

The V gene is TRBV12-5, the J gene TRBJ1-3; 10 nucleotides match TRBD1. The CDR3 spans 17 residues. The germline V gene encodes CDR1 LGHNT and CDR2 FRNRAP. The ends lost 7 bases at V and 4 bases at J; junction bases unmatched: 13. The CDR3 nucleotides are TGTGCTAGTGTCCTCCCCGAGGCGGGACAGGGGGGAAACACCATATATTTT. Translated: CASVLPEAGQGGNTIYF.

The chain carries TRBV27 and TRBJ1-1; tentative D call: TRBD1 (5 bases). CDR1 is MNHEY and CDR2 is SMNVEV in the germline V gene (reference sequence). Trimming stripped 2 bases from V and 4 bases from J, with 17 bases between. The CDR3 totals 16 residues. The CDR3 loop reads CASSLKAGGMGTEAFF. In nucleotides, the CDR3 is TGTGCCAGCAGTTTAAAAGCCGGGGGGATGGGCACTGAAGCTTTCTTT.

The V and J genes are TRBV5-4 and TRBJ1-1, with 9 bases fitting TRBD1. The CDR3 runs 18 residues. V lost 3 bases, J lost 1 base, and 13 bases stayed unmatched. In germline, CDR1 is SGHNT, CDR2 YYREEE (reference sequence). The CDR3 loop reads CASSSGGGQGRPNTEAFF. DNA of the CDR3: TGTGCCAGCAGCTCGGGAGGAGGACAGGGGCGACCGAACACTGAAGCTTTCTTT.

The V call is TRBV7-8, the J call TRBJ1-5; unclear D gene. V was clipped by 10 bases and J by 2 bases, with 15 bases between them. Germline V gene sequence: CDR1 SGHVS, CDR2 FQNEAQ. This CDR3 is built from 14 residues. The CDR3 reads CATEEGNGNQPQHF. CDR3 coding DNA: TGTGCCACCGAGGAGGGAAATGGCAATCAGCCCCAGCATTTT.

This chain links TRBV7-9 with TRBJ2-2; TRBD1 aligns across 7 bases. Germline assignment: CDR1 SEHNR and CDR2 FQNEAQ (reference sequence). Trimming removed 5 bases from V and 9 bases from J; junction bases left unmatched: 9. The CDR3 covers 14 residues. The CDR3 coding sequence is TGTGCCAGCAGCGAAAGACAGGGCTCGAGGGAGCTGTTTTTT. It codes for CASSERQGSRELFF.

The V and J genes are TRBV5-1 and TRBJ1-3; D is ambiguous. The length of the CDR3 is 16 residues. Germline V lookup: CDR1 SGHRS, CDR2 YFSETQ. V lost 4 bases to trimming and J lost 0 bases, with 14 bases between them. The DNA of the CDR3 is TGCGCCAGCAGCGGTTTCCCGTCCAGCTCTGGAAACACCATATATTTT. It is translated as CASSGFPSSSGNTIYF.

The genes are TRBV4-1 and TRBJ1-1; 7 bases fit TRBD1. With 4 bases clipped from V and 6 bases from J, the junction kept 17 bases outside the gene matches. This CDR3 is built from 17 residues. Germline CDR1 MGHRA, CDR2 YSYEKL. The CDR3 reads CASSPYEGAFFRAEAFF. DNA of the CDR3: TGCGCCAGCAGCCCCTACGAGGGGGCTTTCTTCAGGGCTGAAGCTTTCTTT.

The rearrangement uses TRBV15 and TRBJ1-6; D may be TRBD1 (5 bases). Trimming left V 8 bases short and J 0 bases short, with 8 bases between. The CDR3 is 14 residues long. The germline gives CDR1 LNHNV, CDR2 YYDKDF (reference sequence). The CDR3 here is CATRGSSYNSPLHF. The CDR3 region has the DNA TGTGCCACCCGGGGGAGCTCCTATAATTCACCCCTCCACTTT.

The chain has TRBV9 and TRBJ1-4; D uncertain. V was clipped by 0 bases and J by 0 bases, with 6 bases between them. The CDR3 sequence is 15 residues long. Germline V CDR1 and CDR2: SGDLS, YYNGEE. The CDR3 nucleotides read TGTGCCAGCAGCGTAGCGACATCAACTAATGAAAAACTGTTTTTT. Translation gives CASSVATSTNEKLFF.